Below, 17 T cell receptor beta chains from the same sample are listed, as sequenced in a study of CD8 T cells in ankylosing spondylitis. Study-level findings and limits: Ankylosing spondylitis blood seemed to carry a telltale TCR beta motif made of eight highly homologous variants.

TCRdb re-called the 5' RACE reads through MiXCR, storing one row per CDR3 protein. The sample includes some 800,000 distinct CDR3 sequences, about an eighth seen only once; the top ten take about 0.5%. These receptors' targets are unknown. Sequenced material: blood, either unsorted or a sorted T cell fraction (not recorded which). These receptors were collected from a male donor with ankylosing spondylitis.

This chain connects TRBV20-1 to TRBJ2-7; D is unclear. V gave up 4 bases and J gave up 7 bases, with 11 bases separating them. Looked up from germline, CDR1 is DFQATT and CDR2 is SNEGSKA (reference sequence). CDR3 length equals 11 residues. The CDR3 here is CSAIRIREQYF. The DNA for the CDR3 is TGCAGTGCTATCAGAATAAGGGAGCAGTACTTC.

This clonotype showed up many times. The CDR3 region has the DNA TGTGCCAGCAGCGGTAGGCCCTACAATGAGCAGTTCTTC. It yields the protein CASSGRPYNEQFF. V gene TRBV9 combines with J gene TRBJ2-1; D is unclear. The germline V and J ends were trimmed by 3 bases and 2 bases, with 6 bases remaining between them. Germline-derived CDR1 and CDR2 are SGDLS and YYNGEE. This CDR3 has 13 amino acids.

At least ten counts were recorded for this clonotype. The J gene is TRBJ2-1, the V gene TRBV10-3, with 7 bases lining up with TRBD2. This CDR3 comprises 15 residues. Trimming at V came to 4 bases and at J to 4 bases, leaving 7 bases not matched to a gene. Germline values: CDR1 ENHRY, CDR2 SYGVKD. The CDR3 spells CAISGTSAGYNEQFF. CDR3 DNA: TGTGCCATCAGTGGTACTAGCGCGGGGTACAATGAGCAGTTCTTC.

The chain uses TRBV5-1 and TRBJ2-3, with 9 bases identical to TRBD1. Germline CDR1 reads SGHRS; CDR2 reads YFSETQ. V gave up 3 bases and J gave up 8 bases; unmatched junction bases: 13. The CDR3 sequence is 16 residues long. This CDR3 is CASSWTGDYARGTQYF. The DNA for the CDR3 is TGCGCCAGCAGCTGGACAGGGGACTATGCCCGAGGTACGCAGTATTTT.

This clonotype was found many times. J is TRBJ2-1 and V is TRBV27, with D perhaps matching TRBD1 or TRBD2 (5 bases each). This CDR3 has 17 amino acids. Germline V gene lookup returns CDR1 MNHEY and CDR2 SMNVEV (reference sequence). V lost 2 bases, J lost 6 bases, and 20 bases lay in between. The CDR3, as DNA: TGTGCCAGCAGTTTAGGACTCGGACAAGGTGGTCCCAATGAGCAGTTCTTC. This sequence encodes CASSLGLGQGGPNEQFF.

This clonotype has just a few counts. The chain uses TRBV7-9 and TRBJ1-4, with D possibly TRBD1 on 6 matching bases. The CDR3 is 14 residues long. Germline V lookup: CDR1 SEHNR, CDR2 FQNEAQ (reference sequence). Trimming stripped 0 bases from V and 7 bases from J, with 9 bases between. The CDR3 reads CASSLARGGEKLFF. The DNA of the CDR3 is TGTGCCAGCAGCTTAGCCAGGGGAGGTGAAAAACTGTTTTTT.

This chain joins TRBV5-1 and TRBJ1-4, with TRBD1 identical over 7 bases. Trimming took 4 bases from V and 8 from J; bases not matched to a gene: 14. The CDR3 contains 16 residues. Germline assignment: CDR1 SGHRS and CDR2 YFSETQ. The CDR3 protein is CASSPGRQGGDEKLFF. The CDR3 DNA follows: TGCGCCAGCAGCCCGGGTCGACAGGGTGGAGACGAAAAACTGTTTTTT.

This clonotype was seen ten or more times. The chain employs TRBV10-3 and TRBJ1-2, with D perhaps matching TRBD1 (6 bases). Looked up from germline, CDR1 is ENHRY and CDR2 is SYGVKD. The CDR3 loop spans 13 amino acids. V was trimmed by 4 bases and J by 2 bases, leaving 8 bases between them. CDR3 sequence reads: CAISGRGNYGYTF. The CDR3 nucleotides read TGTGCCATCAGTGGGAGGGGGAACTATGGCTACACCTTC.

This clonotype occurred a few times. The genes are TRBV28 and TRBJ2-1; 8 positions match TRBD2. The CDR3 is 18 amino acids. The germline V gene has CDR1 MDHEN and CDR2 SYDVKM. The V segment lost 3 bases and the J segment 5 bases; nucleotides outside the gene matches: 15. Written as DNA, the CDR3 is TGTGCCAGCAGTTTCTTCTTCGGGAGGGCCCTAGCGAACAATGAGCAGTTCTTC. As protein: CASSFFFGRALANNEQFF.

This clonotype turned up a few times. The J gene is TRBJ2-1, the V gene TRBV20-1; 8 bases are shared with TRBD1. With V trimmed by 6 bases and J by 4 bases, 5 bases remained unmatched. This CDR3 spans 13 amino acids. Germline CDR1 and CDR2: DFQATT and SNEGSKA (reference sequence). The CDR3 nucleotides are TGCAGTGCCATTCAGGGGGCGTACAATGAGCAGTTCTTC. Its protein product is CSAIQGAYNEQFF.

The CDR3 sequence is CASRRATNTGELFF. In DNA, the CDR3 is TGTGCCAGCCGGCGGGCAACGAACACCGGGGAGCTGTTTTTT. The V gene is TRBV6-1, the J gene TRBJ2-2, with a tentative D call TRBD2 (5 bases). CDR1 is MNHNS and CDR2 is SASEGT in the germline V gene. Trimming took 8 bases from V and 0 from J, leaving 10 bases between them. There are 14 residues in the CDR3.

This clonotype was observed at least ten times. The rearrangement uses TRBV20-1 and TRBJ1-6, with a weak D call TRBD1 (5 bases). V shed 6 bases and J shed 8 bases, with 14 bases lying between them. This CDR3 is built from 13 residues. Germline V gene data show CDR1 as DFQATT and CDR2 as SNEGSKA (reference sequence). In DNA form, the CDR3 reads TGCAGTGCACAGGACGGAGGCTATTCACCCCTCCACTTT. Translated, it gives CSAQDGGYSPLHF.

Ten or more counts support this clonotype. The chain recombines TRBV29-1 with TRBJ1-1; D is uncertain. Germline CDR1 and CDR2: SQVTM and ANQGSEA. The CDR3 has 13 residues. V lost 0 bases, J lost 1 base, and 6 bases lay in between. CDR3 sequence reads: CSVEEGRNTEAFF. CDR3 DNA sequence: TGCAGCGTTGAAGAAGGGAGGAACACTGAAGCTTTCTTT. The full variable domain, with the rest looked up from reference TRBV29-1 and TRBJ1-1, is SAVISQKPSRDICQRGTSLTIQCQVDSQVTMMFWYRQQPGQSLTLIATANQGSEATYESGFVIDKFPISRPNLTFSTLTVSNMSPEDSSIYLCSVEEGRNTEAFFGQGTRLTVV.

About this clonotype: A much larger clone lies one base from this, so it may be a read error. The chain employs TRBV7-2 and TRBJ2-3; maybe TRBD2 (5 bases). The CDR3 is made up of 15 amino acids. Per germline, CDR1 SGHTA and CDR2 FQGNSA. CDR3 in DNA: TGTGCCAGCAGCTTAGTGGAGGCGGCGAGAGATACGCAGTCTTTT. This encodes CASSLVEAARDTQSF. The full variable domain, its missing parts supplied by reference TRBV7-2 and TRBJ2-3, is GAGVSQSPSNKVTEKGKDVELRCDPISGHTALYWYRQSLGQGLEFLIYFQGNSAPDKSGLPSDRFSAERTGGSVSTLTIQRTQQEDSAVYLCASSLVEAARDTQSFGPGTRLTVL.

The chain couples TRBV5-6 to TRBJ2-1; TRBD2 might be the D (5 bases). The CDR3 has 14 amino acids. The germline V gene has CDR1 SGHDT and CDR2 YYEEEE. Deletions cut 2 bases from V and 5 bases from J, with 11 bases between. CDR3 DNA sequence: TGTGCCAGCAGCTTTAGGGCAGCGGACAATGAGCAGTTCTTC. As protein: CASSFRAADNEQFF.

The J gene is TRBJ2-4, the V gene TRBV18; D call uncertain. Germline loops: CDR1 KGHSH, CDR2 LQKENI. The CDR3 has 14 residues. V was shortened by 3 bases and J by 2 bases, with 8 bases between the two germline ends. The CDR3 spells CASSPVISKNIQYF. The DNA of the CDR3 is TGTGCCAGCTCACCGGTCATTTCCAAAAACATTCAGTACTTC.

This clonotype was seen a few times. The chain joins TRBV5-6 to TRBJ2-5; possible D gene TRBD2, 6 bases. Germline CDR1 and CDR2: SGHDT and YYEEEE. Trimming took off 3 bases at V and 1 base at J, with 19 bases between the two ends. CDR3 length: 17 residues. CDR3 protein: CASSWRLVSGAQETQYF. The CDR3 nucleotides read TGTGCCAGCAGCTGGCGACTAGTCTCCGGGGCCCAAGAGACCCAGTACTTC.